This entry lists 3 T cell receptor beta chains sequenced from one sample in a study of T cell responses to AZD1222 COVID-19 vaccine. Sequenced by immunoSEQ multiplex PCR; TCRdb stores in-frame clones only, minus some. This sample has about 140,000 clones, with 92% found just once. The sample in question was peripheral blood, obtained on day 0 of AZD1222 vaccination. These receptors all come from an adult in good health.

The V call is TRBV3-1 (or the pseudogene TRBV3-2), the J call TRBJ2-7; a weak D match, TRBD2 (6 bases). Germline V gene lookup returns CDR1 LGHDT and CDR2 YNNKEL (reference sequence). The CDR3 covers 17 residues. Trimming removed 2 bases at V and 2 bases at J, with 19 bases between. The CDR3 DNA follows: TGTGCCAGCAGCCAATCCGGGGGTCGCGGGAACCCCTACGAGCAGTACTTC. Amino acid sequence: CASSQSGGRGNPYEQYF.

This clone showed up just once. The CDR3 DNA reads as TGTGCCATAGGGACAGACAGCGTCACAGATACGCAGTATTTT. Translated, it gives CAIGTDSVTDTQYF. The V gene is TRBV10-3, the J gene TRBJ2-3; TRBD1 matches 7 bases. Unmatched junction bases numbered 8, after V lost 9 bases and J lost 2 bases. The CDR3 covers 14 residues. The germline V gene encodes CDR1 ENHRY and CDR2 SYGVKD.

This sequence joins TRBV19 and TRBJ1-5; D is undetermined. The CDR3 loop spans 14 amino acids. V dropped 7 bases and J dropped 1 base, with 11 bases sitting between them. Germline V gene sequence: CDR1 LNHDA, CDR2 SQIVND (reference sequence). In DNA, the CDR3 is TGTGCCAGTACCTTCGGACTAAGCAATCAGCCCCAGCATTTT. Translating gives CASTFGLSNQPQHF. The entire variable domain, with the rest obtained from reference TRBV19 and TRBJ1-5, is as follows: DGGITQSPKYLFRKEGQNVTLSCEQNLNHDAMYWYRQDPGQGLRLIYYSQIVNDFQKGDIAEGYSVSREKKESFPLTVTSAQKNPTAFYLCASTFGLSNQPQHFGDGTRLSIL.